This entry concerns a single T cell receptor beta chain. This clonotype was recorded a few times. The clone's antigen remains unknown. Base-call qualities are not available, and no considerably larger clone is one nucleotide away. Library prep was done by PCR. These reads were obtained on an Illumina HiSeq 2500. TCR libraries were prepared with molecular barcoding, using unique molecular identifiers to normalize TCRbeta repertoire quantification. TCRdb passed the public sequencing reads through fastp at Q25 and MiXCR, retaining productive beta sequences. Identical CDR3 proteins give one entry, which carries the most common genes and DNA. This sample holds approximately 270,000 distinct CDR3 sequences; more than 8% were observed only once. Of the sample, 10% is held by the ten largest clones. This sample was taken from a study of T-cell reconstitution after alpha-beta-depleted transplantation in children (TCRdb year 2016). General notes on the study: Using TCR repertoire profiling, the study quantitatively followed how T-cell immune reconstitution unfolded in children after TCRalphabeta/CD19-depleted allogeneic hematopoietic cell transplantation.

The specimen comprised PBMCs from the stem cell graft donor, sampled from the stem cell graft. The receptor comes from a human donor who donated a stem cell graft to a child with SCID.

Here is the DNA: TGTGCCAGCAGCTCACAGAGGGGGAATGAGCAGTTCTTC. Its protein reads: CASSSQRGNEQFF. The chain employs TRBV7-8 and TRBJ2-1; tentative D gene TRBD1, with 6 bases matching. CDR1 SGHVS and CDR2 FQNEAQ are derived from the germline V gene. Including cysteine and phenylalanine, the CDR3 has 13 amino acids. Just the 39-base CDR3 DNA is kept, in frame starting at base 1. Between the V and J ends, shortened by 4 bases and 7 bases respectively, the junction contains 11 bases.